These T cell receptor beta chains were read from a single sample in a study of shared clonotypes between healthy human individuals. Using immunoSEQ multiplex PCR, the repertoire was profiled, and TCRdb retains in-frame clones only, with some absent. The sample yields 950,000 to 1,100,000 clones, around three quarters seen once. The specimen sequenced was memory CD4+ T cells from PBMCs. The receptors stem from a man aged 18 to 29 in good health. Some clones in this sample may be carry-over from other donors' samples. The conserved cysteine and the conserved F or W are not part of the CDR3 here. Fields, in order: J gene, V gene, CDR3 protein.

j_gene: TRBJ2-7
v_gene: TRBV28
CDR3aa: ASSSALYEQY

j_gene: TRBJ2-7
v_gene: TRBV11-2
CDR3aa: ASSRSRTASYEQY

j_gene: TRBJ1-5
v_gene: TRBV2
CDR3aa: ASSDPPGGYSNQPQH

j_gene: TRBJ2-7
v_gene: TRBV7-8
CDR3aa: ASSSGGRREQY

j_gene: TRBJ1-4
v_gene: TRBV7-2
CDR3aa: ASSYDRVGTTNEKLF

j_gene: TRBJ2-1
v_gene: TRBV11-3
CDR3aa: ASSLGSGRANEQF

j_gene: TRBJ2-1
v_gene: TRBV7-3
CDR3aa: ASSEPGRPNNEQF

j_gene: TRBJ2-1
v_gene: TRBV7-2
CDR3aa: ASSPGLVFNEQF

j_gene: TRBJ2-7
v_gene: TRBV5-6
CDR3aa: ASSPDRRYEQY

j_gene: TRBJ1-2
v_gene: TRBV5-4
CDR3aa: ASSPRGGIDYGYT

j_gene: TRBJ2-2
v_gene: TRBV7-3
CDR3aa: ASSTSGTGELF

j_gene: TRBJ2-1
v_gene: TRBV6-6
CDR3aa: ASTAPGNPIEQF

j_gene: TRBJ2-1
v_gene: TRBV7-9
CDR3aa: ASSPGQLWERREQF

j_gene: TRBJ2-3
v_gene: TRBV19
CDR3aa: ASKVAGVTDTQY

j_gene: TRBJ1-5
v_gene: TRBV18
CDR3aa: ASSSQGTGSWPQH

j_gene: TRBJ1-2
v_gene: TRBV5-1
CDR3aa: ASSLESTGYYGYT

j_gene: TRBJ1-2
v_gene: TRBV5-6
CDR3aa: ASSLTQGAGYGYT

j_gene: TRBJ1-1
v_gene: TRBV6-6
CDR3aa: ASSLEQGGTF

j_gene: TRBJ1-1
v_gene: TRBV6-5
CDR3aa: ASSSRRGGRTEAF

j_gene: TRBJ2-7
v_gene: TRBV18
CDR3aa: ASSPGRRTYEQY

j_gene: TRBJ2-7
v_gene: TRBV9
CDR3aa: ASSADGSLSYEQY

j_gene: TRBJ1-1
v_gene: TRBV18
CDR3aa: ASSSTVDDTEAF

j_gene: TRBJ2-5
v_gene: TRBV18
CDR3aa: ASSPPLAKGRETQY

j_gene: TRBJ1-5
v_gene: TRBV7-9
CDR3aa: ASSLGGNSNQPQH

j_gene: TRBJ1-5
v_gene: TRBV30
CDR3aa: AWSVLGGRSQPQH

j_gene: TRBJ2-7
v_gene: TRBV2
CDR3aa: ARGQGYEQY

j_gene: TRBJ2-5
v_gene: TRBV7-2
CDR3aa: ASSLVGGPRGTQY

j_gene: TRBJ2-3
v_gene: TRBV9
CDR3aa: ASSVEVITDTQY

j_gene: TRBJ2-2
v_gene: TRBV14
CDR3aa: ASSQDLAGELF

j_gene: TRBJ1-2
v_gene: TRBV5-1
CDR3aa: ASSYIPGQSYT

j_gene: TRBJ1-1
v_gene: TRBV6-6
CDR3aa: ASSYSPGITEAF

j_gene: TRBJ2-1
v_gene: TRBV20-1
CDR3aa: SALGPPQF

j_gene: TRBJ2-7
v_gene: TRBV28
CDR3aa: ASSLGAYEQY

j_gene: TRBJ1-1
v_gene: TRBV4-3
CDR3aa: ASSPVSPGGQAF

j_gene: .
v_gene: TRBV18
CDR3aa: ASSLDQSYEQY

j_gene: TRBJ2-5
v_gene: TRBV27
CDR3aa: ASSRGPETQY

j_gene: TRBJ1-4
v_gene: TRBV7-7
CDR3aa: ASSLGQGPNEKLF

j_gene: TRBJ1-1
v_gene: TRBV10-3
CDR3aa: AISEILTEAF

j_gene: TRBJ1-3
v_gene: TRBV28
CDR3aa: ASSLVPGNTIY

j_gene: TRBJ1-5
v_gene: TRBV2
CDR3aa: ASSEPDRVNQPQH

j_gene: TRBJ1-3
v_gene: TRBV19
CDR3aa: ASTYGGSLSGNTIY

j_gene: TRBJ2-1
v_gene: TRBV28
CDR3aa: ASSPWRGFDEQF

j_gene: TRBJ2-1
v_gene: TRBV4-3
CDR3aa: ASSWGGTSGSDEQF

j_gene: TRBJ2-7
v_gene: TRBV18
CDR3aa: ASSPRKGSQSYEQY

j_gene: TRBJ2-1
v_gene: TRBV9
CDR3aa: ASSTKGAGTNEQF

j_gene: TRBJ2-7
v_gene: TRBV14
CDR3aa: ASSQGLAGASYEQY

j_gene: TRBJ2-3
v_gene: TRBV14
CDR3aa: ASSRGQFLDTQY

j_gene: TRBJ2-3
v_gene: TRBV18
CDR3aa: ASSPPSTGPDTQY

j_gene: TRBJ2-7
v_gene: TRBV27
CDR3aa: ASSARTGADYEQY

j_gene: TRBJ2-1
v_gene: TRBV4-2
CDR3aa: ASSQDELAGGNEQF